This T cell receptor beta chain is from a study of T cells in localized non-small cell lung cancer. The V segment lost 3 bases and the J segment 1 base; nucleotides outside the gene matches: 5. From germline, CDR1 is SNHLY and CDR2 FYNNEI. The CDR3 loop spans 16 amino acids. The assay was immunoSEQ multiplex PCR, and TCRdb's table has in-frame clones only and misses some. The sample holds thousands of clones; approximately 32% are singletons and the top ten take roughly 20%. Study-level points and caveats: Clonality of T cells reached its maximum in uninvolved adjacent lung, surpassing tumor.

This clone was counted between two and nine times. Its antigen is undetermined. The V call is TRBV2, the J call TRBJ2-7, with 11 positions matching TRBD1. Specimen: lung tumor tissue, collected before any cancer treatment. This receptor was identified in a female donor older than 55 with stage II squamous cell lung carcinoma. DNA for the CDR3: TGTGCCAGCAGTGACGGACAGGGGGCTGTTTCCTACGAGCAGTACTTC. Translated: CASSDGQGAVSYEQYF.